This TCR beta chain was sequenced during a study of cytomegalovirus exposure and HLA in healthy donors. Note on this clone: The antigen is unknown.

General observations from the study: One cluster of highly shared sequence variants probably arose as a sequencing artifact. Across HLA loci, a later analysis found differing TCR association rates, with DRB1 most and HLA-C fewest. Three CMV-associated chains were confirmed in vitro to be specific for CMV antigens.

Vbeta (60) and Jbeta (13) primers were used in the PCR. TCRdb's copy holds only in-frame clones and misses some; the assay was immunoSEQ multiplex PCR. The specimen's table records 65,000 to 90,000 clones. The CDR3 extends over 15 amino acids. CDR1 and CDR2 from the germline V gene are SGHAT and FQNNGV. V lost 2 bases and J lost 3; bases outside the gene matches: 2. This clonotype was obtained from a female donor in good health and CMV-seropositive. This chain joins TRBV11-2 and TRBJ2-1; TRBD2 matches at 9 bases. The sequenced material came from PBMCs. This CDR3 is CASSLWTSDYNEQFF. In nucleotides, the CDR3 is TGTGCCAGCAGCTTATGGACTAGCGACTACAATGAGCAGTTCTTC.